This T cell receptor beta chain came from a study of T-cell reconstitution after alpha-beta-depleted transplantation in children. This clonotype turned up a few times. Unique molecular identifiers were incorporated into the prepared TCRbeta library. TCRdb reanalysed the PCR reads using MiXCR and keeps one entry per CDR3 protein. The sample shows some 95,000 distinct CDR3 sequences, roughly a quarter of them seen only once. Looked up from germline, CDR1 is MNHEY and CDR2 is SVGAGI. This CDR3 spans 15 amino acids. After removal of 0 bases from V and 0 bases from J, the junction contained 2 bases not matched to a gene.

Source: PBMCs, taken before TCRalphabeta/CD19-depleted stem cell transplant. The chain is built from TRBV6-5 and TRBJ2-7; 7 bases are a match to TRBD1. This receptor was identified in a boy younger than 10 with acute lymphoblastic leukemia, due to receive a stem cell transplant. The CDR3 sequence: CASSYSGDSSYEQYF. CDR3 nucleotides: TGTGCCAGCAGTTACTCGGGGGACAGCTCCTACGAGCAGTACTTC.